These T cell receptor beta chains were read from a single sample in a study of blood T cell repertoires in COVID-19. Assay: immunoSEQ multiplex PCR; the TCRdb copy retains only in-frame clones and omits some. The sample has 150,000 to 200,000 clones, about 82% seen once. The sequenced material came from peripheral blood. These receptors came from a man aged 60-69 years with COVID-19, enrolled during active disease. CDR3s include the opening cysteine and the closing phenylalanine or tryptophan. Each record gives: D gene, clone size, J gene, V gene, CDR3 DNA, CDR3 protein. A D gene is named only where the DNA matches it firmly. Part of the rows lack a size; the others show once, few, many or a class for expanded clones.

>-|-|TRBJ1-1|TRBV7-3
TGTGCCAGCAGCTCGACAGGAATAAACACTGAAGCTTTCTTT
CASSSTGINTEAFF
>-|-|TRBJ1-2|TRBV7-9
TGTGCCAGCAGCCCCATGGGGGCCGTCTATGGCTACACCTTC
CASSPMGAVYGYTF
>-|-|TRBJ2-1|TRBV19
TGTGCCAGTAGTACTCCCCGGGGGCGGGAGAGGTCCTACAATGAGCAGTTCTTC
CASSTPRGRERSYNEQFF
>-|-|TRBJ2-7|TRBV21-1
TGTGCCAGCACTGGGGAGGGGGGAACCTACGAGCAGTACTTC
CASTGEGGTYEQYF
>TRBD1|-|TRBJ2-2|TRBV7-2
TGTGCCAGCAGTCTACAGGGGGTAGTTAACGGGGAGCTGTTTTTT
CASSLQGVVNGELFF
>TRBD1|-|TRBJ1-1|TRBV10-3
TGTGCCATCAGGGACAGGTTAATGAACACTGAAGCTTTCTTT
CAIRDRLMNTEAFF
>-|-|TRBJ2-7|TRBV6-5
TGTGCCAGCAGCCTTGGGGGGACGGCAGCCTACGAGCAGTACTTC
CASSLGGTAAYEQYF
>TRBD1|-|TRBJ1-6|TRBV5-1
TGCGCCAGCAGGAAACAGGGGGATTCACCCCTCCACTTT
CASRKQGDSPLHF
>TRBD1|-|TRBJ1-2|TRBV7-3
TGTGCCAGCAGCTCTTCAGGACAGGGAGGCTATGGCTACACCTTC
CASSSSGQGGYGYTF
>-|-|TRBJ2-5|TRBV15
TGTGCCACCAGCAGAGATTCGGGCTCCGGGAAGACCCAGTACTTC
CATSRDSGSGKTQYF
>TRBD1|few|TRBJ1-1|TRBV11-3
TGTGCCAGCAGCTTACAGGGGGCTCCCACCTTGAACACTGAAGCTTTCTTT
CASSLQGAPTLNTEAFF
>TRBD1|-|TRBJ2-4|TRBV6-5
TGTGCCAGCAGTCGGGACAGGCAAAACATTCAGTACTTC
CASSRDRQNIQYF
>-|once|TRBJ1-3|TRBV11-2
TGTGCCAGCAGCTTAACTGGGACAACCTCTGGAAACACCATATATTTT
CASSLTGTTSGNTIYF
>-|-|TRBJ1-2|TRBV19
TGTGCCAGTAAAACCGCTGAGCCGCCCCCGTATGATGGGGAGCCAGGCTACACCTTC
CASKTAEPPPYDGEPGYTF
>-|-|TRBJ1-3|TRBV6-1
TGTGCCAGCAGTGCCTCGGGGGACTTTGTCAGAAACACCATATATTTT
CASSASGDFVRNTIYF
>TRBD1|-|TRBJ2-2|TRBV4-1
TGCGCCAGCAGCCAAGAGGGGACAGTAGGTATCGGGGAGCTGTTTTTT
CASSQEGTVGIGELFF
>TRBD1|-|TRBJ2-2|TRBV6-5
TGTGCCAGCAGTCTCACAGGGGCAAACACCGGGGAGCTGTTTTTT
CASSLTGANTGELFF
>TRBD1|-|TRBJ1-1|TRBV5-1
TGCGCCAGCAGCTCGTTGGACAGGGTTATGGTTGCTTTCTTT
CASSSLDRVMVAFF
>-|-|TRBJ1-2|TRBV6-5
TGTGCCAGCAGTTACACACCCACTAACTATGGCTACACCTTC
CASSYTPTNYGYTF
>-|-|TRBJ2-2|TRBV30
TGTGCCTGGATCAGGGCGAGGTCCGGGGAGCTGTTTTTT
CAWIRARSGELFF
>-|-|TRBJ1-1|TRBV5-1
TGCGCCAGCAGCTTGGGTGAGGACAGCACCACTGAAGCTTTCTTT
CASSLGEDSTTEAFF
>-|-|TRBJ1-5|TRBV30
TGTGCCTGGAGTGTACGAGGGTCCCAGCCCCAGCATTTT
CAWSVRGSQPQHF
>-|few|TRBJ1-5|TRBV2
TGTGCCAGCTCCTCTAGCCAGCCCCAGCATTTT
CASSSSQPQHF
>-|-|TRBJ1-1|TRBV7-2
TGTGCCAGCAGCTTATATGGGAGAACTGAAGCTTTCTTT
CASSLYGRTEAFF
>TRBD1|-|TRBJ1-3|TRBV19
TGTGCCAGTAAGGGCCGACAGGGGCGCACCGCCGGAAACACCATATATTTT
CASKGRQGRTAGNTIYF
>-|few|TRBJ2-7|TRBV2
TGTGCCAGCAAGGAGAATCGTCAGGGGATCTACGAGCAGTACTTC
CASKENRQGIYEQYF
>TRBD1|-|TRBJ1-4|TRBV2
TGTGCCAGCAGACAGGGGGCGCTTGAAAAACTGTTTTTT
CASRQGALEKLFF
>-|-|TRBJ1-3|TRBV28
TGTGCCAGCAGTTTACCCCGTGGGGGGAACACCATATATTTT
CASSLPRGGNTIYF
>TRBD1|-|TRBJ1-1|TRBV6-1
TGTGCCAGCAGTGAGGACAGGGCCGGGACTGAAGCTTTCTTT
CASSEDRAGTEAFF
>TRBD1|-|TRBJ2-7|TRBV28
TGTGCCAGCAGTACTCCGGGACAGGGGTTGAACGAGCAGTACTTC
CASSTPGQGLNEQYF
>-|-|TRBJ2-1|TRBV11-2
TGTGCCAGCAGCCTAGAAGGCAGGGCCTATTACAATGAGCAGTTCTTC
CASSLEGRAYYNEQFF
>TRBD1|-|TRBJ2-7|TRBV19
TGTGCCAGCTCCTCGGGACAGACCTACGAGCAGTACTTC
CASSSGQTYEQYF
>-|-|TRBJ1-3|TRBV30
TGTGCCTTGCAGGGGAGAGGGGACACCATATATTTT
CALQGRGDTIYF
>TRBD1|few|TRBJ1-6|TRBV5-1
TGCGCCAGCAGCTTGACAGGGGGTGGGAATTCACCCCTCCACTTT
CASSLTGGGNSPLHF
>TRBD1|few|TRBJ1-2|TRBV28
TGTGCCAGCAGTACCCGACAGGGCAACTATGGCTACACCTTC
CASSTRQGNYGYTF
>-|-|TRBJ2-5|TRBV7-2
TGTGCCAGCAGCCCGTTTGCCGGGGAGACCCAGTACTTC
CASSPFAGETQYF
>-|few|TRBJ1-1|TRBV7-8
TGTGCCAGCAGCCCCGTGGGGACTAACACTGAAGCTTTCTTT
CASSPVGTNTEAFF
>-|-|TRBJ1-6|TRBV19
TGTGCCAGTAGTGTCGGACAGAATTCACCCCTCCACTTT
CASSVGQNSPLHF
>TRBD1|-|TRBJ1-4|TRBV6-2/TRBV6-3
TGTGCCAGCAGTCCCTCCGGGACAGGAAAACTGTTTTTT
CASSPSGTGKLFF
>TRBD1|-|TRBJ1-2|TRBV2
TGTGCCAGCAGCGGACAGGGACGAAACTATGGCTACACCTTC
CASSGQGRNYGYTF
>TRBD1|-|TRBJ2-3|TRBV6-2/TRBV6-3
TGTGCCAGCAGTCTTCGACAGGGTTGGGATACGCAGTATTTT
CASSLRQGWDTQYF
>-|-|TRBJ1-2|TRBV7-9
TGTGCCAGCAGTCCCTTGCTTACCAGAGGCACCTATGGCTACACCTTC
CASSPLLTRGTYGYTF
>TRBD1|few|TRBJ1-1|TRBV28
TGTGCCAGCAAAAGACAGGGGACGGCTGAAGCTTTCTTT
CASKRQGTAEAFF
>-|-|TRBJ2-2|TRBV15
TGTGCCACCAGCAGAGCTGGGAGTGGCGACACCGGGGAGCTGTTTTTT
CATSRAGSGDTGELFF
>TRBD2|-|TRBJ2-3|TRBV7-8
TGTGCCAGCAGCTTAGCGCCTCCGGGACTAGCGGGCCCAGATACGCAGTATTTT
CASSLAPPGLAGPDTQYF